The 28 T cell receptor beta chains presented below share a single source sample, sequenced in a study of T-cell reconstitution after alpha-beta-depleted transplantation in children. During its preparation, the TCRbeta library received unique molecular identifiers. TCRdb re-analysed the PCR reads in MiXCR, keeping a single row per CDR3 protein. The sample lists some 220,000 distinct CDR3 sequences, approximately 11% occurring once. The material sequenced was PBMCs, taken before TCRalphabeta/CD19-depleted stem cell transplant. These receptor sequences come from a child less than two years old with acute myeloid leukemia, due to receive a stem cell transplant.

This clonotype was counted ten times or more. The chain recombines TRBV7-7 with TRBJ2-1; D gene unclear. Per the germline V gene, CDR1 is SSHAT and CDR2 is FNYEAQ (reference sequence). Trimming removed 3 bases at V and 6 bases at J, with 15 bases between. The CDR3 is 15 amino acids. Here the CDR3 DNA reads TGTGCCAGCAGCTTTAATGTCGGACCCCTCAATGAGCAGTTCTTC. Protein product: CASSFNVGPLNEQFF.

This clonotype was recorded many times. The chain links TRBV5-6 to TRBJ1-2, with unresolved D. This CDR3 has 11 amino acids. Trimming removed 2 bases at V and 6 bases at J, with 5 bases between. Germline loops: CDR1 SGHDT, CDR2 YYEEEE. The CDR3 DNA is TGTGCCAGCAGCTTTGGAAATGGCTACACCTTC. Translation gives CASSFGNGYTF.

The CDR3 here is CASSLFRVTGELFF. CDR3 in DNA: TGTGCCAGCAGCTTATTCAGGGTCACCGGGGAGCTGTTTTTT. The V gene is TRBV7-8, the J gene TRBJ2-2, with a tentative D call TRBD1 (5 bases). Germline V CDR1 and CDR2: SGHVS, FQNEAQ. V lost 2 bases to trimming and J lost 4 bases, with 8 bases between them. The CDR3 length is 14 residues. Full variable domain (remainder filled in from reference TRBV7-8 and TRBJ2-2): GAGVSQSPRYKVAKRGQDVALRCDPISGHVSLFWYQQALGQGPEFLTYFQNEAQLDKSGLPSDRFFAERPEGSVSTLKIQRTQQEDSAVYLCASSLFRVTGELFFGEGSRLTVL.

This clonotype showed up many times. The chain combines TRBV7-9 with TRBJ2-1; 7 nucleotides line up with TRBD2. CDR3 length equals 15 residues. V shed 1 base, J shed 6 bases, and the junction held 6 bases outside the gene matches. The germline V gene encodes CDR1 SEHNR and CDR2 FQNEAQ (reference sequence). In DNA form, the CDR3 reads TGTGCCAGCAGCTTAGTGGGGAGGGTCGTCAATGAGCAGTTCTTC. This codes for CASSLVGRVVNEQFF.

This clonotype was seen at least ten times. In DNA, the CDR3 is TGTGCCAGCAGCTTGGGGCAGGGTAATTCTGAAGCTTTCTTT. Protein: CASSLGQGNSEAFF. This chain links TRBV5-4 with TRBJ1-1, with D possibly TRBD1 on 5 matching bases. V shed 0 bases and J shed 6 bases, with 12 bases lying between them. Germline values: CDR1 SGHNT, CDR2 YYREEE (reference sequence). This CDR3 region has 14 residues.

In this sample, this clonotype turned up many times. The J gene is TRBJ2-2, the V gene TRBV5-4, with 13 positions matching TRBD2. Germline-derived CDR1 and CDR2 are SGHNT and YYREEE (reference sequence). Trimming cost V 4 bases and J 5 bases; bases outside gene matches: 2. The CDR3 totals 15 residues. The CDR3 DNA sequence: TGTGCCAGCAGCCCGGGACTAGCGGGGACCGGGGAGCTGTTTTTT. As protein: CASSPGLAGTGELFF.

The sample holds a few counts of this clonotype. The V gene is TRBV5-1, the J gene TRBJ2-7; no clear D gene. V lost 4 bases, J lost 4 bases, and 12 bases lay in between. The CDR3 sequence is 13 residues long. The germline gives CDR1 SGHRS, CDR2 YFSETQ. The CDR3 here is CASSVAAKYEQYF. CDR3 bases: TGCGCCAGCAGCGTGGCAGCGAAATACGAGCAGTACTTC.

This clonotype was seen ten or more times. V and J are TRBV18 and TRBJ2-7, with 8 bases that match TRBD1. CDR3 length: 14 amino acids. From germline, CDR1 is KGHSH and CDR2 LQKENI. V trimming: 8 bases; J trimming: 3 bases; junction bases outside the gene matches: 9. The CDR3 sequence is CASASGDRIYEQYF. Here the CDR3 DNA reads TGTGCCAGCGCCTCCGGGGACAGGATCTACGAGCAGTACTTC.

There are many counts of this clonotype. V is TRBV20-1 and J is TRBJ1-2, with D possibly TRBD1 on 5 matching bases. The CDR3 has 13 residues. Germline lookup yields CDR1 DFQATT and CDR2 SNEGSKA (reference sequence). The V gene lost 4 bases and the J gene lost 3 bases, with 12 bases spanning the gap. CDR3: CSATPGTHYGYTF. As DNA, the CDR3 is TGCAGTGCTACCCCCGGGACCCACTATGGCTACACCTTC.

This clonotype appeared many times. The CDR3, as DNA: TGCAGTGCTAGTGTACTAGCGGGATCGCGGGGTGAGCAGTTCTTC. Encoded protein: CSASVLAGSRGEQFF. The genes are TRBV20-1 and TRBJ2-1; TRBD2 agrees at 10 bases. Germline CDR1 DFQATT, CDR2 SNEGSKA (reference sequence). J was trimmed by 9 bases and V by 3 bases; bases with no gene match: 11. The CDR3 covers 15 residues.

V is TRBV11-3 and J is TRBJ2-1; 10 bases are a match to TRBD2. Germline V lookup: CDR1 SGHNT, CDR2 YENEEA. The V and J ends lost 0 bases and 7 bases, in that order; junction bases with no gene match: 6. The CDR3 has 16 amino acids. CDR3 sequence: CASSLEPSGSFNEQFF. The CDR3 region has the DNA TGTGCCAGCAGCTTAGAACCTAGCGGGAGTTTTAATGAGCAGTTCTTC.

This clonotype has at least ten counts. V is TRBV20-1 and J is TRBJ2-5; 9 bases align to TRBD1. This CDR3 contains 13 residues. Germline CDR1 DFQATT, CDR2 SNEGSKA (reference sequence). J was trimmed by 5 bases and V by 5 bases; bases with no gene match: 6. CDR3 sequence reads: CSAEYRGRETQYF. DNA of the CDR3: TGCAGTGCTGAATACAGGGGGCGGGAGACCCAGTACTTC.

This clonotype was seen ten or more times. The V gene is TRBV6-2 or TRBV6-3, the J gene TRBJ1-1; D not resolved. This CDR3 is 13 amino acids long. CDR1 and CDR2 from the germline V gene are MNHEY and SVGEGT. Trimming removed 6 bases at V and 1 base at J, with 9 bases between. The CDR3 loop reads CASSVIWNTEAFF. The CDR3 DNA is TGTGCCAGCAGCGTCATCTGGAACACTGAAGCTTTCTTT.

This clonotype was seen repeatedly, ten times or more. The J gene is TRBJ2-1, the V gene TRBV20-1, with TRBD2 identical over 9 bases. From germline, CDR1 is DFQATT and CDR2 SNEGSKA (reference sequence). The CDR3 runs to 15 residues. V gave up 5 bases and J gave up 4 bases; unmatched junction bases: 9. For the CDR3, the DNA is TGCAGTGCTGGAGCGCAAGCGGGGGGATACAATGAGCAGTTCTTC. Its translation: CSAGAQAGGYNEQFF.

This clonotype was recorded at least ten times. The J gene is TRBJ2-7, the V gene TRBV20-1; D call uncertain. CDR3 size: 12 residues. From germline, CDR1 is DFQATT and CDR2 SNEGSKA (reference sequence). The CDR3 coding sequence is TGCAGCTTAAAGCGTACAGCCTACGAGCAGTACTTC. Translated: CSLKRTAYEQYF.

The sample holds many counts of this clonotype. V is TRBV19 and J is TRBJ2-2, with 8 positions matching TRBD1. The germline CDR1 and CDR2 sequences are LNHDA and SQIVND (reference sequence). CDR3 length: 14 residues. Unmatched junction bases numbered 7, after V lost 9 bases and J lost 4 bases. The CDR3 region has the DNA TGTGCCAGCTCTACCGACAGGGGCACCGGGGAGCTGTTTTTT. The encoded protein is CASSTDRGTGELFF. Full variable domain (rest looked up from reference TRBV19 and TRBJ2-2): DGGITQSPKYLFRKEGQNVTLSCEQNLNHDAMYWYRQDPGQGLRLIYYSQIVNDFQKGDIAEGYSVSREKKESFPLTVTSAQKNPTAFYLCASSTDRGTGELFFGEGSRLTVL.

The chain has TRBV7-2 and TRBJ1-6; the D gene is possibly TRBD1 (6 bases). The CDR3 consists of 15 residues. The germline gives CDR1 SGHTA, CDR2 FQGNSA. Trimming cost V 5 bases and J 11 bases, with 19 bases left between them. In DNA form, the CDR3 reads TGTGCCAGCAGCATCATACAGGGAGGATGGACACCCCTCCACTTT. As protein: CASSIIQGGWTPLHF.

There are many counts of this clonotype. This chain connects TRBV7-6 to TRBJ2-5; D gene uncertain. There are 13 residues in the CDR3. V was clipped by 3 bases and J by 3 bases, with 8 bases between them. Germline V gives CDR1 SGHVS, CDR2 FNYEAQ. Written as DNA, the CDR3 is TGTGCCAGCAGCTTCGACTTAGAAGAGACCCAGTACTTC. It is translated as CASSFDLEETQYF.

This clonotype came up many times. The chain carries TRBV7-2 and TRBJ2-3; D might be TRBD2 (5 bases). CDR3 size: 16 residues. Deletions cut 0 bases from V and 2 bases from J, with 12 bases between. Germline values: CDR1 SGHTA, CDR2 FQGNSA. The CDR3 sequence is CASSLARAIFTDTQYF. The CDR3, as DNA: TGTGCCAGCAGCTTAGCGCGGGCTATTTTCACAGATACGCAGTATTTT. Drawing the rest from reference TRBV7-2 and TRBJ2-3, the complete variable domain is GAGVSQSPSNKVTEKGKDVELRCDPISGHTALYWYRQSLGQGLEFLIYFQGNSAPDKSGLPSDRFSAERTGGSVSTLTIQRTQQEDSAVYLCASSLARAIFTDTQYFGPGTRLTVL.

This clonotype was seen repeatedly, ten times or more. This chain connects TRBV18 to TRBJ1-2, with TRBD1 identical over 7 bases. Germline assignment: CDR1 KGHSH and CDR2 LQKENI. The trim removed 4 bases at V and 2 bases at J, leaving 4 bases unmatched. The CDR3 length is 14 residues. The CDR3 sequence: CASSQGANNYGYTF. CDR3 nucleotide sequence: TGTGCCAGCTCACAGGGGGCTAACAACTATGGCTACACCTTC.

At least ten counts were recorded for this clonotype. The rearrangement joins TRBV5-1 to TRBJ1-1, with 8 nucleotides matching TRBD1. The CDR3 covers 14 residues. V shed 3 bases, J shed 0 bases, and the junction held 1 base outside the gene matches. From germline, CDR1 is SGHRS and CDR2 YFSETQ. The CDR3 region has the DNA TGCGCCAGCAGCTGGACAGGGATGAACACTGAAGCTTTCTTT. It codes for CASSWTGMNTEAFF.

This clonotype was recorded at least ten times. The V gene is TRBV1, the J gene TRBJ1-1; the D call TRBD1 from the table was never checked on the DNA. TRBV1 has pseudogene status. The CDR3 has 15 amino acids. Here the CDR3 DNA reads TGCACCAGCAGCCAAGAGGCGGGGTGGGGACCTGAAGCTTTCTTT. It yields the protein CTSSQEAGWGPEAFF.

This clonotype showed up many times. The chain uses TRBV28 and TRBJ1-5; D gene unclear. Deletions cut 8 bases from V and 0 bases from J, with 11 bases between. This CDR3 is 14 amino acids long. The germline V gene encodes CDR1 MDHEN and CDR2 SYDVKM. The CDR3 here is CASAGGISNQPQHF. The CDR3 nucleotides are TGTGCCAGCGCTGGAGGCATTAGCAATCAGCCCCAGCATTTT.

Many counts were recorded for this clonotype. The chain uses TRBV7-9 and TRBJ2-1, with 8 nucleotides matching TRBD2. The V gene end was trimmed by 7 bases and the J gene end by 1 base; junction bases not matched to a gene: 3. Per germline, CDR1 SEHNR and CDR2 FQNEAQ (reference sequence). The CDR3 totals 14 residues. As DNA, the CDR3 is TGTGCCAGCAAGGCGGGAGGATCCTACAATGAGCAGTTCTTC. Protein product: CASKAGGSYNEQFF.

This rearrangement joins TRBV2 to TRBJ2-3, with 7 bases that match TRBD2. Germline V lookup: CDR1 SNHLY, CDR2 FYNNEI. CDR3 length: 13 amino acids. V shed 7 bases, J shed 6 bases, and the junction held 7 bases outside the gene matches. CDR3 bases: TGTGCCAGCAAGGGCGGGAGCGGCGATACGCAGTATTTT. Translating gives CASKGGSGDTQYF.

V gene TRBV9 combines with J gene TRBJ2-3, with no clear D. The V end lost 2 bases, the J end lost 0 bases, and 10 bases lay between the germline ends. There are 15 residues in the CDR3. Germline CDR1 and CDR2: SGDLS and YYNGEE. CDR3 region: CASSVSISSTDTQYF. The CDR3 nucleotides read TGTGCCAGCAGCGTTTCTATCTCTAGCACAGATACGCAGTATTTT.

Many counts were recorded for this clonotype. The gene calls are TRBV6-5 and TRBJ1-1; weak D call: TRBD1 (5 bases). The CDR3 contains 13 residues. V gave up 8 bases and J gave up 1 base, with 11 bases separating them. CDR1 is MNHEY, CDR2 SVGAGI, per germline. The CDR3 sequence: CASGDSANTEAFF. CDR3 nucleotide sequence: TGTGCCAGCGGCGACAGTGCGAACACTGAAGCTTTCTTT.

This clonotype was observed many times. The chain employs TRBV24-1 and TRBJ2-3; D is possibly TRBD1 (6 bases). The CDR3 runs 16 residues. Trimming pared 0 bases from V and 0 bases from J, leaving 9 bases between. Germline-derived CDR1 and CDR2 are KGHDR and SFDVKD. The CDR3 DNA sequence: TGTGCCACCAGTGATTTGCAGGGGCTCAGCACAGATACGCAGTATTTT. This translates into CATSDLQGLSTDTQYF.